Each of the 32 T cell receptor beta chains below was sequenced from the same sample in a study of blood T cell repertoires in COVID-19. Libraries were prepared by immunoSEQ multiplex PCR; TCRdb keeps only in-frame clonotypes and omits some of them. The table lists 150,000 to 200,000 clones, around four fifths of them singletons, with 7.7% in the top ten. The material sequenced was peripheral blood. Receptors originate from a man aged 40-49 years who had recovered from COVID-19.

The chain links TRBV3-1 (or the pseudogene TRBV3-2) to TRBJ1-1; 8 positions match TRBD1. The CDR3 contains 15 residues. Germline V gives CDR1 LGHDT, CDR2 YNNKEL (reference sequence). The J segment lost 5 bases and the V segment lost 5 bases, leaving 10 bases of the junction unmatched. This chain's CDR3 is CASSTRQGFGTEAFF. The DNA for the CDR3 is TGTGCCAGCAGCACTCGACAGGGGTTCGGAACTGAAGCTTTCTTT.

The chain uses TRBV24-1 and TRBJ1-3; 7 nucleotides match TRBD1. CDR1 KGHDR and CDR2 SFDVKD come from the germline V gene. V shed 4 bases and J 4 bases; nucleotides not matched to a gene: 3. This CDR3 is built from 14 residues. CDR3 coding DNA: TGTGCCACCAGTGACCGACAGGGAGGAAACACCATATATTTT. Translation gives CATSDRQGGNTIYF.

The chain is built from TRBV4-3 and TRBJ1-2, with D perhaps TRBD1 (5 bases). The germline V gene encodes CDR1 LGHNA and CDR2 YSLEER. V lost 0 bases and J lost 6, with 14 bases in between. This CDR3 contains 15 residues. CDR3 in DNA: TGCGCCAGCAGCCAAGATGGGCGGGGCGTAGATGGCTACACCTTC. As protein: CASSQDGRGVDGYTF.

The table lists this clone with a few counts. The V call is TRBV28, the J call TRBJ2-7; the D is unclear. Germline V CDR1 and CDR2: MDHEN, SYDVKM. This CDR3 contains 11 residues. V was shortened by 4 bases and J by 1 base, with 2 bases between the two germline ends. CDR3 sequence reads: CASSSSYEQYF. The CDR3, as DNA: TGTGCCAGCAGTTCTTCCTACGAGCAGTACTTC.

CDR3 in amino acids: CASSPRDSNTEAFF. In nucleotides, the CDR3 is TGTGCCAGCAGCCCCCGGGACAGCAACACTGAAGCTTTCTTT. The chain couples TRBV9 to TRBJ1-1; 7 nucleotides agree with TRBD1. With 4 bases clipped from V and 2 bases from J, the junction kept 5 bases outside the gene matches. The CDR3 extends over 14 amino acids. The V gene's germline CDR1 is SGDLS and CDR2 YYNGEE.

The CDR3 here is CASSWTRAEPSTDTQYF. In DNA, the CDR3 is TGTGCCAGCAGCTGGACTAGGGCGGAGCCTAGCACAGATACGCAGTATTTT. The genes are TRBV6-2 or TRBV6-3 and TRBJ2-3; 7 positions agree with TRBD2. The CDR3 is 17 amino acids. With 6 bases clipped from V and 0 bases from J, the junction kept 12 bases outside the gene matches. Germline CDR1 MNHEY, CDR2 SVGEGT.

This chain uses TRBV28 with TRBJ2-2; D may be TRBD1 (6 bases). CDR1 is MDHEN, CDR2 SYDVKM, per germline. The V and J ends lost 6 bases and 7 bases respectively, with 21 bases between them. CDR3 length equals 16 residues. CDR3 sequence (DNA): TGTGCCAGCAGCCTGCCCGGGTGGGGCAGGGGCGGGGAGCTGTTTTTT. It codes for CASSLPGWGRGGELFF.

The V gene is TRBV20-1, the J gene TRBJ2-7, with D uncertain. The length of the CDR3 is 11 residues. V lost 3 bases and J 2 bases, leaving 5 bases between the germline ends. Germline CDR1 DFQATT, CDR2 SNEGSKA (reference sequence). The chain's CDR3 is CSASVAYEQYF. The CDR3 nucleotides are TGCAGTGCTAGTGTCGCCTACGAGCAGTACTTC.

The CDR3 DNA reads TGTGCCAGCAGCTTAGGGACAGAGAACACCGGGGAGCTGTTTTTT. Translation: CASSLGTENTGELFF. The chain uses TRBV11-2 and TRBJ2-2, with D perhaps matching TRBD1 (6 bases). This CDR3 contains 15 residues. Deletions cut 1 base from V and 1 base from J, with 7 bases between. Germline V lookup: CDR1 SGHAT, CDR2 FQNNGV.

This chain links TRBV5-1 with TRBJ2-3, with D possibly TRBD2 on 6 matching bases. CDR1 and CDR2 from the germline V gene are SGHRS and YFSETQ. This CDR3 contains 14 residues. Trimming left V 4 bases short and J 2 bases short, with 11 bases between. In DNA, the CDR3 is TGCGCCAGCAGCCCCGGGACTGCCACAGATACGCAGTATTTT. It translates to CASSPGTATDTQYF.

The genes are TRBV7-9 and TRBJ2-2, with 7 bases lining up with TRBD1. The germline CDR1 and CDR2 sequences are SEHNR and FQNEAQ (reference sequence). The CDR3 spans 12 residues. V was pared by 10 bases and J by 6 bases, with 5 bases of the junction left unmatched. CDR3: CAKRQGSGELFF. CDR3 coding DNA: TGTGCCAAAAGACAGGGTTCCGGGGAGCTGTTTTTT.

This clone was seen only a few times. The rearrangement uses TRBV6-5 and TRBJ1-2, with D possibly TRBD1 on 6 matching bases. CDR1 and CDR2 from the germline V gene are MNHEY and SVGAGI. Trimming cost V 8 bases and J 8 bases, with 12 bases left between them. The CDR3 spans 11 residues. DNA for the CDR3: TGTGCCAGCGGGGAGGGGGGCGGCTACACCTTC. This gives the protein CASGEGGGYTF.

The chain combines TRBV4-2 with TRBJ2-3; 9 nucleotides agree with TRBD2. Trimming took 3 bases from V and 2 from J; bases not matched to a gene: 3. The germline V gene encodes CDR1 LGHNA and CDR2 YNFKEQ. The CDR3 is made up of 15 amino acids. Here the CDR3 DNA reads TGTGCCAGCAGCCACCGACTAGCGGACACAGATACGCAGTATTTT. This translates into CASSHRLADTDTQYF.

This chain links TRBV6-1 with TRBJ2-7; unclear D gene. Germline CDR1 reads MNHNS; CDR2 reads SASEGT. CDR3 size: 13 residues. Deletions cut 2 bases from V and 0 bases from J, with 5 bases between. The CDR3 reads CASSELISYEQYF. CDR3 nucleotide sequence: TGTGCCAGCAGTGAACTTATCTCCTACGAGCAGTACTTC.

The V call is TRBV19, the J call TRBJ2-5; weak D call: TRBD2 (6 bases). Germline V CDR1 and CDR2: LNHDA, SQIVND (reference sequence). This CDR3 is 12 amino acids long. V was clipped by 6 bases and J by 2 bases, with 7 bases between them. The CDR3 reads CASRAGQETQYF. The CDR3 nucleotides are TGTGCCAGTAGAGCGGGTCAAGAGACCCAGTACTTC. Variable domain in full (rest from reference TRBV19 and TRBJ2-5): DGGITQSPKYLFRKEGQNVTLSCEQNLNHDAMYWYRQDPGQGLRLIYYSQIVNDFQKGDIAEGYSVSREKKESFPLTVTSAQKNPTAFYLCASRAGQETQYFGPGTRLLVL.

The V gene is TRBV19, the J gene TRBJ2-7, with 12 bases lining up with TRBD2. Per the germline V gene, CDR1 is LNHDA and CDR2 is SQIVND (reference sequence). The CDR3 loop spans 16 amino acids. V shed 4 bases, J shed 1 base, and the junction held 5 bases outside the gene matches. CDR3: CASSKTSGRSSYEQYF. The CDR3, as DNA: TGTGCCAGTAGTAAGACTAGCGGGAGATCTTCCTACGAGCAGTACTTC.

The J gene is TRBJ1-5, the V gene TRBV18, with 12 nucleotides matching TRBD1. Per the germline V gene, CDR1 is KGHSH and CDR2 is LQKENI. The CDR3 is made up of 15 amino acids. V was pared by 2 bases and J by 8 bases, with 4 bases of the junction left unmatched. CDR3 bases: TGTGCCAGCTCACCAGGGACAGGGGGCGCGGAGCCCCAGCATTTT. It translates to CASSPGTGGAEPQHF.

CDR3: CASSPVSPSGNTIYF. The DNA of the CDR3 is TGTGCCAGCAGCCCCGTTTCTCCTTCTGGAAACACCATATATTTT. The chain links TRBV5-7 to TRBJ1-3, with D unresolved. TRBV5-7 is recorded as an ORF, its role being uncertain. V was shortened by 4 bases and J by 1 base, with 12 bases between the two germline ends. The CDR3 is made up of 15 amino acids.

The chain carries TRBV13 and TRBJ1-6; D is possibly TRBD1 (5 bases). V lost 3 bases and J 0 bases, leaving 12 bases between the germline ends. The germline gives CDR1 PRHDT, CDR2 FYEKMQ (reference sequence). This CDR3 region has 17 residues. DNA of the CDR3: TGTGCCAGCAGCTTTGGGTCCGACAGCTCCTATAATTCACCCCTCCACTTT. Translated, it gives CASSFGSDSSYNSPLHF.

The V and J genes are TRBV7-2 and TRBJ2-1; TRBD1 might be the D (5 bases). The germline V gene has CDR1 SGHTA and CDR2 FQGNSA. The CDR3 consists of 14 residues. The V and J ends lost 1 base and 5 bases respectively, with 9 bases between them. Written as DNA, the CDR3 is TGTGCCAGCAGCTTAGGGGGCGTAAACAATGAGCAGTTCTTC. It codes for CASSLGGVNNEQFF.

The CDR3 here is CASSLTPSSGRGWGEQYF. CDR3 coding DNA: TGTGCCAGCAGCTTAACCCCTTCCTCCGGGAGGGGCTGGGGCGAGCAGTACTTC. The chain is built from TRBV7-9 and TRBJ2-7; 8 bases align to TRBD2. V shed 2 bases, J shed 6 bases, and the junction held 18 bases outside the gene matches. Germline V lookup: CDR1 SEHNR, CDR2 FQNEAQ (reference sequence). The CDR3 consists of 18 residues.

The chain uses TRBV6-5 and TRBJ2-1; 9 bases line up with TRBD1. V was pared by 0 bases and J by 6 bases, with 0 bases of the junction left unmatched. Germline CDR1 reads MNHEY; CDR2 reads SVGAGI. This CDR3 spans 14 amino acids. The CDR3 is CASSYSTGGNEQFF. The CDR3 DNA follows: TGTGCCAGCAGTTACTCGACAGGGGGCAATGAGCAGTTCTTC.

This clone appeared once. The chain couples TRBV6-6 to TRBJ2-6, with TRBD1 matching over 10 bases. With V trimmed by 5 bases and J by 0 bases, 4 bases remained unmatched. The CDR3 sequence is 17 residues long. Germline-derived CDR1 and CDR2 are MNHNY and SVGAGI (reference sequence). CDR3 DNA sequence: TGTGCCAGCAGTCGACAGGGGGCCGTCTCTGGGGCCAACGTCCTGACTTTC. It translates to CASSRQGAVSGANVLTF.

The chain has TRBV2 and TRBJ1-2, with D unresolved. Trimming removed 6 bases from V and 8 bases from J, with 13 bases in between. Germline CDR1 is SNHLY and CDR2 is FYNNEI. The CDR3 extends over 12 amino acids. CDR3 nucleotide sequence: TGTGCCAGCAGATACGGAGCGGGAGGCTACACCTTC. Translated, it gives CASRYGAGGYTF.

In DNA, the CDR3 is TGTGCCAGCAGTCGGGTCTCTGAGCAGTTCTTC. Protein: CASSRVSEQFF. V and J are TRBV7-9 and TRBJ2-1; D gene uncertain. CDR1 SEHNR and CDR2 FQNEAQ come from the germline V gene (reference sequence). Trimming took 6 bases from V and 9 from J, leaving 9 bases between them. The CDR3 is 11 amino acids.

This rearrangement joins TRBV11-2 to TRBJ2-1; 7 bases match TRBD2. The CDR3 consists of 15 residues. The germline CDR1 and CDR2 sequences are SGHAT and FQNNGV. V lost 5 bases, J lost 0 bases, and 4 bases stayed unmatched. The CDR3 sequence is CASSLSGTSYNEQFF. As DNA, the CDR3 is TGTGCCAGCAGCCTAAGCGGGACCTCCTACAATGAGCAGTTCTTC.

The genes are TRBV30 and TRBJ2-5; no clear D gene. The CDR3 covers 10 residues. Trimming cost V 1 base and J 5 bases, with 2 bases left between them. Germline CDR1 is GTSNPN and CDR2 is SVGIG (reference sequence). The CDR3 sequence is CAWSAETQYF. Written as DNA, the CDR3 is TGTGCCTGGAGTGCGGAGACCCAGTACTTC.

This clone was observed a single time. The chain links TRBV27 to TRBJ2-2; 9 nucleotides align to TRBD1. J lost 11 bases, V lost 9 bases, and 13 bases had no gene match. CDR1 is MNHEY, CDR2 SMNVEV, per germline (reference sequence). The CDR3 has 14 residues. The CDR3 loop reads CASRTGVGPRELFF. The CDR3 DNA sequence: TGTGCCAGTCGGACAGGGGTAGGCCCCAGAGAGCTGTTTTTT.

The J gene is TRBJ1-1, the V gene TRBV3-1 (or the pseudogene TRBV3-2), with 8 bases lining up with TRBD1. With 4 bases clipped from V and 3 bases from J, the junction kept 7 bases outside the gene matches. The CDR3 sequence is 15 residues long. Germline lookup yields CDR1 LGHDT and CDR2 YNNKEL (reference sequence). The CDR3 is CASSPGQGLDTEAFF. The CDR3 DNA is TGTGCCAGCAGCCCCGGACAGGGATTGGACACTGAAGCTTTCTTT.

The CDR3 is CASSLAGTANYGYTF. CDR3 sequence (DNA): TGTGCCAGCAGCTTAGCGGGGACAGCTAACTATGGCTACACCTTC. The V and J genes are TRBV11-2 and TRBJ1-2, with TRBD1 matching 7 bases. V trimming: 1 base; J trimming: 0 bases; junction bases outside the gene matches: 2. This CDR3 comprises 15 residues. Germline values: CDR1 SGHAT, CDR2 FQNNGV.

The chain joins TRBV10-3 to TRBJ1-1; TRBD1 agrees at 7 bases. The CDR3 has 13 residues. V trimming: 10 bases; J trimming: 2 bases; junction bases outside the gene matches: 7. Germline CDR1 and CDR2: ENHRY and SYGVKD. The CDR3, as DNA: TGTGCCACCTCTGACAGGGTTAACACTGAAGCTTTCTTT. Protein: CATSDRVNTEAFF.

The chain carries TRBV24-1 and TRBJ1-1; D gene uncertain. CDR3 length: 13 amino acids. The V gene lost 2 bases and the J gene lost 3 bases, with 6 bases spanning the gap. CDR1 is KGHDR, CDR2 SFDVKD, per germline. The CDR3 loop reads CATSDSVYTEAFF. CDR3 in DNA: TGTGCCACCAGTGATTCCGTATACACTGAAGCTTTCTTT.